Listed below are T cell receptor beta chains from one sample, sequenced in a study of T cells in Graves' hyperthyroidism and ophthalmopathy. TCRdb reanalysed the multiplex PCR reads using MiXCR and keeps one entry per CDR3 protein. This sample has about 600,000 distinct CDR3 sequences, with about a sixth found just once. Material: blood. These receptors originate from a woman aged 40 to 49 with Graves' ophthalmopathy. CDR3s leave out the opening cysteine and the closing phenylalanine or tryptophan.

CDR3 | V
ASSPRGTGTEAF | TRBV2
ASSLVPYEQY | TRBV5-1
ASSALRLGPYEQY | TRBV11-2
ASIRQASGANVLT | TRBV12-3/TRBV12-4
AWKVEREAGELF | TRBV30
ASSFLDTMNTEAF | TRBV12-3/TRBV12-4
ASSEQIQGSYNEQF | TRBV2
SASHPGQQETQY | TRBV20-1
ASSFSGAYVNEQF | TRBV7-9
ASIAGVNQPQH | TRBV2
ASSTDLWGETQY | TRBV25-1
ASTGLAVGTETQY | TRBV2
ASSLLYQPQH | TRBV28
ASSVLAGRRVQY | TRBV2
ASSTSGTSNTEAF | TRBV2
ASSTPGQGTLYEQY | TRBV28
ASSDKKPGLAPSYEQY | TRBV6-1
ASSPPNGLAGGLNEQF | TRBV18
SVKGQGLNYGYT | TRBV29-1
ASSASRQALGYGYT | TRBV9
ASSEAGPSGTHEQY | TRBV2
ASSDGRGGNNEQF | TRBV6-4
ASTPRTSGRGNEQF | TRBV6-1
ASSGTSGPYNEQF | TRBV27
AWSRGSVFGYT | TRBV30
ASSLVPGGVEYEQY | TRBV5-1
ASSQSTGSEPF | TRBV14
ASSFAGTSGYEQY | TRBV6-2/TRBV6-3
ASQLGQGRQPQH | TRBV2
ASSSTGTPNSPLH | TRBV5-1